This record covers a single T cell receptor beta chain. This entry belongs to a study of blood T cell repertoires in COVID-19. About the study: Acute and convalescent COVID-19 specimens originated in the United States, Italy and Spain. From T cells, B-cell-depleted T cells, or PBMCs came the material, which was cDNA or gDNA.

Measured with immunoSEQ multiplex PCR; TCRdb has only the in-frame clones, and not every one. Here the sample spans 300,000 to 400,000 clones, 88% being singletons. CDR1 SGHTA and CDR2 FQGNSA come from the germline V gene. CDR3 length equals 17 residues. With V trimmed by 1 base and J by 2 bases, 4 bases remained unmatched. Everyone who took part was roughly 18 to 95 years old, and they came from about two dozen US areas. Grouping used clinical history reported by participants in a survey and questionnaire. The source of this sequence is a woman younger than 45 with acute COVID-19. Material for sequencing was PBMCs or T cells enriched from blood (not recorded which). V and J are TRBV7-2 and TRBJ1-5; TRBD1 aligns across 11 bases. Here the CDR3 reads CASSLVGTGGGNQPQHF. The CDR3 DNA sequence: TGTGCCAGCAGCTTAGTGGGGACAGGGGGAGGCAATCAGCCCCAGCATTTT.